These 20 T cell receptor beta chains were all obtained from the same sample, sequenced in a study of CD8 T cells in ankylosing spondylitis. Broader study findings: Several highly homologous variants made up a TCR beta motif, and this motif appeared characteristic of ankylosing spondylitis blood.

Antigen specificity for these receptors is unknown. TCRdb processed the 5' RACE reads anew with MiXCR; each CDR3 protein has one entry. The sample records 350,000 or so distinct CDR3 sequences, approximately 8.2% being singletons. The sample was blood, either unsorted or a sorted T cell fraction (not recorded which). The receptors were sampled from a male donor with ankylosing spondylitis.

The chain employs TRBV6-2 or TRBV6-3 and TRBJ2-6; D unresolved. CDR1 and CDR2 from the germline V gene are MNHEY and SVGEGT. The ends were cut back, 8 bases at V and 0 bases at J, with 14 bases in the middle. This CDR3 is built from 16 residues. CDR3 sequence (DNA): TGTGCCAGCGCGAGACGGTTTTCCTCTGGGGCCAACGTCCTGACTTTC. Translation: CASARRFSSGANVLTF.

In this sample, this clonotype turned up many times. This chain joins TRBV7-2 and TRBJ1-5, with D hard to call. The germline V gene has CDR1 SGHTA and CDR2 FQGNSA. V lost 1 base, J lost 6 bases, and 16 bases lay in between. There are 16 residues in the CDR3. The DNA of the CDR3 is TGTGCCAGCAGCTTAGTGGTCTGGGATGCTGCTCAGCCCCAGCATTTT. It encodes CASSLVVWDAAQPQHF.

The table lists this clonotype with many counts. The V and J genes are TRBV12-3 or TRBV12-4 and TRBJ2-2, with TRBD2 matching 13 bases. V lost 2 bases and J lost 5; bases outside the gene matches: 8. The CDR3 consists of 18 residues. CDR3 sequence reads: CASSLRGTSGIRTGELFF. Written as DNA, the CDR3 is TGTGCCAGCAGTTTACGCGGGACTAGCGGGATCAGGACCGGGGAGCTGTTTTTT.

This clonotype was seen at least ten times. The chain carries TRBV18 and TRBJ1-5; D call uncertain. Looked up from germline, CDR1 is KGHSH and CDR2 is LQKENI. The ends were cut back, 2 bases at V and 7 bases at J, with 12 bases in the middle. The CDR3 covers 14 residues. CDR3 nucleotides: TGTGCCAGCTCACCAACTGCTTGGGAACAGCCCCAGCATTTT. Translation gives CASSPTAWEQPQHF.

This clonotype occurred many times. The J gene is TRBJ1-1, the V gene TRBV20-1; 9 bases map to TRBD1. Germline trimming cut 3 bases from V and 6 bases from J; bases unmatched to any gene: 11. Germline V gene sequence: CDR1 DFQATT, CDR2 SNEGSKA (reference sequence). The CDR3 extends over 15 amino acids. CDR3 region: CSARPLQGAIPEAFF. CDR3 bases: TGCAGTGCTAGGCCCCTACAGGGGGCTATCCCTGAAGCTTTCTTT.

This clonotype was detected a few times. The gene calls are TRBV5-1 and TRBJ2-7, with D perhaps being TRBD1 or TRBD2 (5 bases each). Trimming took 0 bases from V and 5 from J, leaving 21 bases between them. The V gene's germline CDR1 is SGHRS and CDR2 YFSETQ. The CDR3 runs 17 residues. The CDR3 nucleotides are TGCGCCAGCAGCTTGGTCGGTCTTGGGGCAGGGCGGGACGAGCAGTACTTC. Translating it yields CASSLVGLGAGRDEQYF.

This clonotype has only a few counts. V is TRBV20-1 and J is TRBJ2-7; TRBD2 matches 10 bases. Unmatched junction bases numbered 8, after V lost 0 bases and J lost 3 bases. From germline, CDR1 is DFQATT and CDR2 SNEGSKA (reference sequence). This CDR3 has 16 amino acids. CDR3 protein: CSARDPGTSAFYEQYF. CDR3 coding DNA: TGCAGTGCTAGAGATCCGGGGACTAGCGCTTTCTACGAGCAGTACTTC.

V usage is TRBV12-3 or TRBV12-4 and J usage is TRBJ1-2; 8 bases align to TRBD1. V trimming: 6 bases; J trimming: 8 bases; junction bases outside the gene matches: 11. The CDR3 loop spans 14 amino acids. The DNA of the CDR3 is TGTGCCAGCAGCCTCGGACAGGGCCGGGGCGGCTACACCTTC. Protein: CASSLGQGRGGYTF.

This clonotype was detected ten times or more. This sequence joins TRBV30 and TRBJ2-7; weak D call: TRBD2 (5 bases). The V gene lost 2 bases and the J gene lost 6 bases, with 8 bases spanning the gap. Per germline, CDR1 GTSNPN and CDR2 SVGIG (reference sequence). This CDR3 region has 11 residues. The CDR3 is CAWSQDSEQYF. CDR3 in DNA: TGTGCCTGGAGTCAGGACTCCGAGCAGTACTTC.

This clonotype was counted ten times or more. The chain combines TRBV3-1 with TRBJ2-2; D not certain. Trimming shortened V by 5 bases and J by 6 bases, and 10 bases separated the two germline ends. In germline, CDR1 is LGHDT, CDR2 YNNKEL (reference sequence). The CDR3 runs to 13 residues. The CDR3 nucleotides read TGTGCCAGCAGCTCGAGATCTGCCGGGGAGCTGTTTTTT. Its translation is CASSSRSAGELFF.

This clonotype was counted only a few times. CDR3 in DNA: TGCGCCAGCAGCTTGGCGGGGGACTTTAAGTTCTTC. Encoded protein: CASSLAGDFKFF. J is TRBJ2-1 and V is TRBV5-1; TRBD2 might be the D (6 bases). Trimming shortened V by 0 bases and J by 14 bases, and 12 bases separated the two germline ends. The CDR3 loop spans 12 amino acids. CDR1 SGHRS and CDR2 YFSETQ come from the germline V gene.

Many counts were recorded for this clonotype. The rearrangement links TRBV27 to TRBJ2-1, with TRBD2 identical over 14 bases. CDR1 MNHEY and CDR2 SMNVEV come from the germline V gene (reference sequence). CDR3 size: 17 residues. J lost 5 bases, V lost 3 bases, and 6 bases had no gene match. The CDR3 sequence is CASSLGTSGSTDNEQFF. The CDR3 DNA follows: TGTGCCAGCAGTTTGGGGACTAGCGGGAGTACCGACAATGAGCAGTTCTTC.

This clonotype has only a few counts. The J gene is TRBJ2-1, the V gene TRBV12-3 or TRBV12-4; D is unclear. Deletions cut 5 bases from V and 2 bases from J, with 16 bases between. The length of the CDR3 is 16 residues. This CDR3 reads CASSLKVGETYNEQFF. For the CDR3, the DNA is TGTGCCAGCAGTCTGAAGGTTGGCGAAACCTACAATGAGCAGTTCTTC.

The chain joins TRBV7-9 to TRBJ2-7; 11 nucleotides match TRBD2. The ends lost 6 bases at V and 7 bases at J; junction bases unmatched: 8. The CDR3 spans 14 residues. The germline gives CDR1 SEHNR, CDR2 FQNEAQ (reference sequence). CDR3 amino acids: CASSTLAGGREQYF. The CDR3 bases are TGTGCCAGCAGTACCCTAGCGGGAGGACGAGAGCAGTACTTC.

This clonotype has more than one count but fewer than ten. The chain is built from TRBV7-3 and TRBJ2-3; the D call may be TRBD1 or TRBD2 (8 bases each). There are 19 residues in the CDR3. With 5 bases removed from V and 1 base from J, the gap between germline ends came to 25 bases. Germline V gene sequence: CDR1 SGHTA, CDR2 FQGTGA. Here the CDR3 reads CASSRGDRGLVDRTDTQYF. For the CDR3, the DNA is TGTGCCAGCAGCCGAGGCGACAGGGGACTAGTCGATCGCACAGATACGCAGTATTTT.

This clonotype was seen a handful of times. This rearrangement joins TRBV20-1 to TRBJ1-5; a weak D match, TRBD1 (5 bases). The CDR3 is 12 amino acids. The germline V gene encodes CDR1 DFQATT and CDR2 SNEGSKA (reference sequence). V lost 5 bases, J lost 5 bases, and 10 bases lay in between. The CDR3 DNA sequence: TGCAGTGCTCAGGGTGGGGATCAGCCCCAGCATTTT. Encoded protein: CSAQGGDQPQHF.

This clonotype was picked up a small number of times. The rearrangement links TRBV28 to TRBJ2-7, with D possibly matching TRBD2 (6 bases). Trimming removed 7 bases from V and 2 bases from J, with 12 bases in between. Germline lookup yields CDR1 MDHEN and CDR2 SYDVKM. The CDR3 consists of 13 residues. As DNA, the CDR3 is TGTGCCAGCATCAAGCGGGTGCCCTACGAGCAGTACTTC. Protein: CASIKRVPYEQYF.

This clonotype was observed a handful of times. This rearrangement joins TRBV6-1 to TRBJ2-7; 9 nucleotides match TRBD2. CDR1 is MNHNS, CDR2 SASEGT, per germline. CDR3 length: 15 amino acids. The ends lost 7 bases at V and 2 bases at J; junction bases unmatched: 9. This chain's CDR3 is CASTRRLAAAYEQYF. CDR3 in DNA: TGTGCCAGCACTCGCAGACTAGCGGCTGCCTACGAGCAGTACTTC.

The chain combines TRBV3-1 with TRBJ2-7; D may be TRBD2 (5 bases). Trimming shortened V by 0 bases and J by 3 bases, and 15 bases separated the two germline ends. The length of the CDR3 is 16 residues. Germline CDR1 LGHDT, CDR2 YNNKEL (reference sequence). The CDR3 is CASSQEGQRFFYEQYF. CDR3 sequence (DNA): TGTGCCAGCAGCCAAGAAGGCCAGCGGTTCTTCTACGAGCAGTACTTC.

This clonotype showed up just a few times. The chain employs TRBV12-3 or TRBV12-4 and TRBJ2-5; D gene unclear. V lost 2 bases and J lost 2, with 9 bases in between. The CDR3 loop spans 14 amino acids. CDR3 nucleotide sequence: TGTGCCAGCAGTTTAAGGCAGACACAAGAGACCCAGTACTTC. The encoded protein is CASSLRQTQETQYF.